This T cell receptor beta chain was obtained from a study of T cells in Graves' hyperthyroidism and ophthalmopathy. Looked up from germline, CDR1 is SGHAT and CDR2 is FQNNGV. V was trimmed by 2 bases and J by 6 bases, leaving 10 bases between them. The CDR3 length is 13 residues. Ophthalmopathy cases scored 3 or more on the Clinical Activity Score and 4 or more on NOSPECS grade, with duration below 3 months. Exclusions: uncontrolled infection, other autoimmune disease, pregnancy, lactation. The PBMCs were sourced from fresh peripheral blood (about 10 ml). Amplification of TCR beta CDR3 regions used RNA as the template. First-round RT-PCR with HTBI primers amplified the TCR CDR3 region. A single record per CDR3 protein comes from TCRdb applying MiXCR to the multiplex PCR reads. Here the sample spans about 640,000 distinct CDR3 sequences, 13% to 15% being singletons. With respect to this clonotype: Given a much more abundant clone one base away, this may be a read error.

The clonotype comes from a woman aged 50 to 60 with Graves' ophthalmopathy. Input material: blood. The chain is built from TRBV11-2 and TRBJ2-5; D perhaps matches TRBD2 (6 bases). CDR3 sequence reads: CASSLPGVKTQYF. The CDR3 DNA sequence: TGTGCCAGCAGCTTACCGGGAGTGAAGACCCAGTACTTC.